Detailed here is one T cell receptor beta chain. This record comes from a study of cytomegalovirus exposure and HLA in healthy donors. Primers: 60 Vbeta forward and 13 Jbeta reverse. Produced via immunoSEQ multiplex PCR; TCRdb's table is partial and in-frame only. Of some 170,000 clones detected, roughly four fifths appear once; the ten largest clones hold roughly 10%. V shed 4 bases and J shed 1 base, with 10 bases lying between them. Germline V CDR1 and CDR2: MDHEN, SYDVKM. This CDR3 is built from 14 residues. The clonotype originates from a man aged 50 or older in good health and CMV-seropositive. The sequenced sample was PBMCs. The gene calls are TRBV28 and TRBJ2-5, with D maybe TRBD2 (5 bases). DNA of the CDR3: TGTGCCAGCAGTTCCATCGGGATCCAAGAGACCCAGTACTTC. Its translation: CASSSIGIQETQYF. The complete variable domain, with remaining parts taken from reference TRBV28 and TRBJ2-5, reads DVKVTQSSRYLVKRTGEKVFLECVQDMDHENMFWYRQDPGLGLRLIYFSYDVKMKEKGDIPEGYSVSREKKERFSLILESASTNQTSMYLCASSSIGIQETQYFGPGTRLLVL.